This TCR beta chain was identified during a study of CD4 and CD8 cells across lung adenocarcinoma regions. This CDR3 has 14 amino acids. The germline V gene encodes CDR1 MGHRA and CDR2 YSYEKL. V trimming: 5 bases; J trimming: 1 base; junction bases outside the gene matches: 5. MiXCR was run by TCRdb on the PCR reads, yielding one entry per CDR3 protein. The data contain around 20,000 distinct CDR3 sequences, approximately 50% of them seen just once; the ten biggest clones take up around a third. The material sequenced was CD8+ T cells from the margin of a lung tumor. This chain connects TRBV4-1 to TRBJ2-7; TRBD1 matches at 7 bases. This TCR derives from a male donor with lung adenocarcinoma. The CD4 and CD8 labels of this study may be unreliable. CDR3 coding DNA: TGCGCCAGCAGCTTAGGACAGGTGTCCTACGAGCAGTACTTC. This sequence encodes CASSLGQVSYEQYF.